Given below is one T cell receptor (beta chain) in context. Repertoires were generated with immunoSEQ multiplex PCR, while TCRdb's copy carries only in-frame clones and drops some. The profile covers around 43,000 clones, with around 93% appearing a single time and roughly 3.9% taken by the ten largest. Trimming left V 3 bases short and J 2 bases short, with 17 bases between. The CDR3 is 16 amino acids. CDR1 and CDR2 (germline): MGHRA, YSYEKL. The sample is drawn from a study of T cell changes during pregnancy in multiple sclerosis. The chain carries TRBV4-1 and TRBJ2-7, with D possibly TRBD2 on 5 matching bases. Specimen: CD8+ T cells from peripheral blood mononuclear cells, collected after pregnancy. The sequence derives from a female donor with multiple sclerosis, enrolled in a pregnancy study. The CDR3: CASSQPALTGAYEQYF. CDR3 DNA sequence: TGCGCCAGCAGCCAGCCCGCTTTAACCGGGGCCTACGAGCAGTACTTC.